The clone carrying this TCR beta chain was counted a single time. Its matching antigen is unknown. These data belong to a study of shared clonotypes between healthy human individuals. V lost 0 bases, J lost 0 bases, and 5 bases lay in between. The CDR3 contains 15 residues. Germline lookup yields CDR1 LNHNV and CDR2 YYDKDF (reference sequence). Profiling relied on immunoSEQ multiplex PCR, and the TCRdb table lists in-frame clones only, not all of them. The table records roughly 2.2 million clones, less than 95% of them present only once. Recent acute infections and vaccinations were absent in the healthy HIV-negative adult donors. The donors, all of them Caucasian adults, lived in Nashville, Tennessee. Overall study findings and caveats: Naive CD4 clonotypes overlapped across a few donors at around 4.8%. Depth was large, yet rarefaction showed that sorted-subset sequencing was incomplete.

The sequenced sample consisted of naive CD4+ T cells from PBMCs. The subset: CD45RA+ positively selected. The chain carries TRBV15 and TRBJ1-4; D call uncertain. The clonotype originates from a young man in good health. Some clones in this sample may be carry-over from other donors' samples. CDR3: CATSRDGSTNEKLFF. The CDR3 coding sequence is TGTGCCACCAGCAGAGACGGGTCAACTAATGAAAAACTGTTTTTT.